These 9 T cell receptor beta chains came from one sample sequenced in a study of T cell responses to AZD1222 COVID-19 vaccine. The table came from immunoSEQ multiplex PCR; TCRdb's copy has only in-frame clones and leaves some out. The table shows approximately 140,000 clones, with under 95% occurring only once. The sample in question was peripheral blood, obtained 28 days after the second AZD1222 dose. All receptors derive from an adult who received the AZD1222 COVID-19 vaccine.

V gene TRBV18 combines with J gene TRBJ1-1; no reliable D call. Looked up from germline, CDR1 is KGHSH and CDR2 is LQKENI. Trimming removed 2 bases at V and 4 bases at J, with 11 bases between. The CDR3 runs to 14 residues. The CDR3 protein is CASSPVAVPTEAFF. The DNA for the CDR3 is TGTGCCAGCTCACCAGTTGCAGTCCCCACTGAAGCTTTCTTT.

This rearrangement joins TRBV15 to TRBJ2-7; 8 bases map to TRBD2. V was pared by 3 bases and J by 0 bases, with 10 bases of the junction left unmatched. The CDR3 extends over 17 amino acids. From germline, CDR1 is LNHNV and CDR2 YYDKDF (reference sequence). CDR3 DNA sequence: TGTGCCACCAGCAGCGCTAACCGGGCGGGGGGCTCCTACGAGCAGTACTTC. The encoded protein is CATSSANRAGGSYEQYF.

The rearrangement joins TRBV5-1 to TRBJ2-5; 8 nucleotides agree with TRBD1. In germline, CDR1 is SGHRS, CDR2 YFSETQ. The CDR3 is 19 residues long. J was trimmed by 2 bases and V by 0 bases; bases with no gene match: 15. This CDR3 is CASSLARQGATGGQETQYF. In nucleotides, the CDR3 is TGCGCCAGCAGCTTGGCCCGTCAGGGGGCTACAGGGGGGCAAGAGACCCAGTACTTC.

The chain links TRBV18 to TRBJ1-2, with D possibly TRBD1 on 5 matching bases. The CDR3 has 14 residues. Germline V gene sequence: CDR1 KGHSH, CDR2 LQKENI. Trimming removed 4 bases from V and 4 bases from J, with 13 bases in between. The CDR3 DNA is TGTGCCAGCTCACGAGGGACTACCCTCTATGGCTACACCTTC. Its protein product is CASSRGTTLYGYTF.

This clone was counted once. V gene TRBV6-5 combines with J gene TRBJ2-3; TRBD2 aligns across 8 bases. This CDR3 region has 15 residues. CDR1 MNHEY and CDR2 SVGAGI come from the germline V gene. After removal of 2 bases from V and 4 bases from J, the junction contained 5 bases not matched to a gene. CDR3 bases: TGTGCCAGCAGTTACCGCGGGAGGAGGCCAGATACGCAGTATTTT. This translates into CASSYRGRRPDTQYF.

This sequence joins TRBV4-1 and TRBJ1-2; D is ambiguous. The CDR3 is made up of 15 amino acids. Trimming pared 1 base from V and 4 bases from J, leaving 13 bases between. Germline V lookup: CDR1 MGHRA, CDR2 YSYEKL. The CDR3 region has the DNA TGCGCCAGCAGCCAAGGTTCCGGACGGACCTATGGCTACACCTTC. It encodes CASSQGSGRTYGYTF.

The gene calls are TRBV7-6 and TRBJ2-7; D is unclear. The CDR3 covers 12 residues. Trimming stripped 3 bases from V and 5 bases from J, with 8 bases between. Per the germline V gene, CDR1 is SGHVS and CDR2 is FNYEAQ. CDR3 amino acids: CASSFRRDEQYF. DNA for the CDR3: TGTGCCAGCAGCTTCAGGCGAGACGAGCAGTACTTC.

The chain links TRBV6-5 to TRBJ2-7, with 8 bases lining up with TRBD1. Losses at the gene ends were 0 bases for V and 2 bases for J; bases not matched to a gene: 3. CDR1 and CDR2 (germline): MNHEY, SVGAGI. The CDR3 is 15 amino acids. In DNA, the CDR3 is TGTGCCAGCAGTTACTCGACAGGGGCGGCCTACGAGCAGTACTTC. Amino acid sequence: CASSYSTGAAYEQYF.

V is TRBV6-5 and J is TRBJ2-7; D might be TRBD1 (6 bases). The CDR3 is made up of 14 amino acids. Looked up from germline, CDR1 is MNHEY and CDR2 is SVGAGI. Trimming shortened V by 1 base and J by 1 base, and 8 bases separated the two germline ends. CDR3 loop: CASSYFRGSYEQYF. CDR3 sequence (DNA): TGTGCCAGCAGTTACTTCAGGGGTTCCTACGAGCAGTACTTC.